This TCR beta chain emerged from a study of blood T cell repertoires in COVID-19. This table comes from immunoSEQ multiplex PCR, and its TCRdb copy is limited to in-frame clones, with some not included. The data contain roughly 80,000 clones, around 90% of them singletons. The length of the CDR3 is 14 residues. Trimming stripped 2 bases from V and 6 bases from J, with 12 bases between. The germline V gene has CDR1 SGHTA and CDR2 FQGNSA. The receptor was derived from a human donor in a cohort sampled during active COVID-19. The sample comprised peripheral blood. The chain uses TRBV7-2 and TRBJ2-3; the D is unclear. The CDR3 DNA is TGTGCCAGCAGCTTACAGGTGTTCGCCGATACGCAGTATTTT. Protein product: CASSLQVFADTQYF. Filled out from reference TRBV7-2 and TRBJ2-3, the complete variable domain reads GAGVSQSPSNKVTEKGKDVELRCDPISGHTALYWYRQSLGQGLEFLIYFQGNSAPDKSGLPSDRFSAERTGGSVSTLTIQRTQQEDSAVYLCASSLQVFADTQYFGPGTRLTVL.